The TCR beta chain described here comes from a study of T cells in Graves' hyperthyroidism and ophthalmopathy. Regarding the study as a whole: Blood also held most thyroid clonotypes expanded beyond 0.001.

This clonotype appeared a few times. What it recognizes is unknown. RNA transcripts served as the template for amplifying TCR beta CDR3 regions. TCR CDR3 underwent first-round RT-PCR with the HTBI primer set. From the multiplex PCR reads, TCRdb called clonotypes with MiXCR, one entry per CDR3 protein. Among around 250,000 distinct CDR3 sequences listed, roughly 15% were seen once. Trimming removed 3 bases at V and 7 bases at J, with 18 bases between. This CDR3 has 14 amino acids. Germline V gives CDR1 DFQATT, CDR2 SNEGSKA (reference sequence). The specimen was blood. This chain links TRBV20-1 with TRBJ1-1; weak D call: TRBD1 (5 bases). The TCR was taken from a woman between 35 and 50 years old with Graves' hyperthyroidism that later progressed to Graves' ophthalmopathy. The CDR3 DNA follows: TGCAGTGCTAGTCAACTAGACAGCCGTAGTGAAGCTTTCTTT. Translation: CSASQLDSRSEAFF.